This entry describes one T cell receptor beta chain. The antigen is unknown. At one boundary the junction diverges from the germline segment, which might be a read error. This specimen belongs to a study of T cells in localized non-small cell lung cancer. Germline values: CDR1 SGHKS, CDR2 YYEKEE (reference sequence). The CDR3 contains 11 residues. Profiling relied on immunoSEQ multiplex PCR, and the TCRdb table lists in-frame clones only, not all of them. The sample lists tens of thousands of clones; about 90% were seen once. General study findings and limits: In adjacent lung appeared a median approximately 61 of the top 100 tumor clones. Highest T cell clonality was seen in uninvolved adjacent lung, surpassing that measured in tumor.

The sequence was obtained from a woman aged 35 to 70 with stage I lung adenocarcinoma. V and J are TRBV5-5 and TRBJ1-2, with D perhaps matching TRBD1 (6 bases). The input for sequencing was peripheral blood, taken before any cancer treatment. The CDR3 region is CASSSLQGVYF. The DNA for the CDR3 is TGTGCCAGCAGCTCCTTACAGGGCGTCTACTTC.